This T cell receptor beta chain was sequenced during a study of monozygotic twins with inflammatory bowel disease. Regarding the study as a whole: No separation of different T cell subtypes was possible. Fewer clonotypes were shared with others by IBD patients than by healthy twins, especially with disease activity.

Making each TCR library took 3,000 to 4,000 ng of total RNA. Nested PCRs (roughly 16 and 10 cycles, two total) were applied to TCRalpha and TCRbeta cDNA. TCRdb re-analyzed the 5' RACE reads; it lists each CDR3 protein once, without DNA. The sample table sets out 420,000 or so distinct CDR3 sequences. Of note for this clonotype: Its antigen is unknown.

Per the germline V gene, CDR1 is SGHKS and CDR2 is YYEKEE (reference sequence). This CDR3 has 15 residues. The sequenced sample was blood. The clonotype originates from a human donor with ulcerative colitis or Crohn's disease, or a healthy co-twin of an affected twin (not recorded which). The V call is TRBV5-5, the J call TRBJ2-7; lacking DNA, the TRBD2 call made by TCRdb goes unchecked. CDR3: CASSTTGTSGSKQYF.